This T cell receptor beta chain emerged from a study of OX40 agonist ivuxolimab in advanced cancers. Across the whole study: Cancers in dose escalation were hepatocellular, melanoma, renal cell and head and neck.

The CDR3 extends over 14 amino acids. The germline V and J ends were trimmed by 0 bases and 0 bases, with 6 bases remaining between them. Germline V lookup: CDR1 LGHNA, CDR2 YSLEER. Produced via immunoSEQ multiplex PCR; TCRdb's table is partial and in-frame only. This table has about 80,000 clones, approximately 90% appearing once. This clonotype was sampled from an adult with an advanced solid tumor such as melanoma, head and neck, liver or kidney cancer. This material consisted of CD4+ or CD8+ T cells sorted from blood, taken in a trial of the OX40 agonist ivuxolimab. The V gene is TRBV4-3, the J gene TRBJ2-7; D is ambiguous. CDR3 nucleotides: TGCGCCAGCAGCCAAGAACCAGGCTCCTACGAGCAGTACTTC. This encodes CASSQEPGSYEQYF.